The clone carrying this T cell receptor (beta chain) occurred once. Its antigen is not identified. The data belong to a study of cytomegalovirus exposure and HLA in healthy donors. Study-wide results and limits: The tendency of first-cohort TCR clusters to co-occur in the 120 or so validation repertoires was the finding of a later analysis. For most TCR sequences rarity was the rule, although some public TCRs occurred in many donors. A few CMV-associated chains were confirmed in vitro to be specific for CMV antigens. TCR beta chains numbering approximately 150 were designated cytomegalovirus-associated.

Clones were read by immunoSEQ multiplex PCR, and TCRdb kept only the in-frame ones, dropping some. The sample includes 95,000 to 120,000 clones, roughly 88% seen only once; the top ten take roughly 3%. The CDR3 has 14 amino acids. V lost 4 bases, J lost 5 bases, and 5 bases stayed unmatched. Germline V lookup: CDR1 MNHEY, CDR2 SMNVEV (reference sequence). Sequencing was performed on PBMCs. This rearrangement joins TRBV27 to TRBJ2-5, with 9 bases matching TRBD2. The clonotype was recovered from a woman aged 18 to 35 in good health and CMV-seronegative. The CDR3 bases are TGTGCCAGCAGTTCCCTGACTAGCGGCGAGACCCAGTACTTC. The encoded protein is CASSSLTSGETQYF.